The 21 T cell receptor beta chains reported below all come from one sample, sequenced in a study of CD4 T cells in relation to SARS-CoV-2 and coronaviruses. The unexposed donors gave CD4+ T cells in 2011-2018, prior to COVID-19. CD4+ T cells were isolated from the cells after around eleven days of culture. These TCRs are of unknown antigen specificity. Libraries were prepared by immunoSEQ multiplex PCR; TCRdb keeps only in-frame clonotypes and omits some of them. The sample contains 20,000 to 25,000 clones, about 80% of which appear only once. The sequenced sample consisted of CD4+ T cells from PBMCs, cultured in vitro. These TCRs come from a human donor in good health.

The rearrangement links TRBV21-1 to TRBJ2-7; the D segment call TRBD2 is taken from the table without a DNA check. TRBV21-1 is given as a pseudogene. The length of the CDR3 is 16 residues. The CDR3 nucleotides are TGTGCCAGCAGCAAAAAAGGGAGTTTGACGGCCTACGAGCAGTACTTC. It encodes CASSKKGSLTAYEQYF.

The chain joins TRBV29-1 to TRBJ2-1, with D possibly TRBD1 on 6 matching bases. V shed 4 bases and J shed 8 bases, with 9 bases lying between them. This CDR3 has 11 residues. Looked up from germline, CDR1 is SQVTM and CDR2 is ANQGSEA. CDR3 in amino acids: CSVGGQHEQFF. CDR3 DNA: TGCAGCGTTGGGGGGCAGCATGAGCAGTTCTTC.

The genes are TRBV2 and TRBJ2-5; D is unresolved. Trimming took 10 bases from V and 0 from J, leaving 15 bases between them. CDR3 size: 14 residues. Germline CDR1 is SNHLY and CDR2 is FYNNEI. The CDR3 coding sequence is TGTGCCATTCGGACCGAGAAAAACCAAGAGACCCAGTACTTC. Encoded protein: CAIRTEKNQETQYF. Full variable domain (outside the CDR3, taken from reference TRBV2 and TRBJ2-5): EPEVTQTPSHQVTQMGQEVILRCVPISNHLYFYWYRQILGQKVEFLVSFYNNEISEKSEIFDDQFSVERPDGSNFTLKIRSTKLEDSAMYFCAIRTEKNQETQYFGPGTRLLVL.

The chain recombines TRBV19 with TRBJ2-7; 9 bases agree with TRBD1. The trim removed 4 bases at V and 2 bases at J, leaving 3 bases unmatched. Germline lookup yields CDR1 LNHDA and CDR2 SQIVND (reference sequence). This CDR3 comprises 14 residues. In nucleotides, the CDR3 is TGTGCCAGTAGTACCAGACAGGGGGCCTACGAGCAGTACTTC. Encoded protein: CASSTRQGAYEQYF.

The chain combines TRBV7-8 with TRBJ1-2, with 12 nucleotides matching TRBD1. The CDR3 is 16 amino acids. The trim removed 2 bases at V and 6 bases at J, leaving 7 bases unmatched. Germline V lookup: CDR1 SGHVS, CDR2 FQNEAQ. The CDR3 loop is CASSLLLGTGGDGYTF. The DNA of the CDR3 is TGTGCCAGCAGCTTATTACTCGGGACAGGGGGCGATGGCTACACCTTC.

This clone has a handful of counts. The chain is built from TRBV25-1 and TRBJ2-7; D unresolved. V was cut by 5 bases and J by 7 bases, with 12 bases left in between. Per the germline V gene, CDR1 is MGHDK and CDR2 is SYGVNS. CDR3 length: 12 residues. The CDR3 region is CASSSVGEEQYF. The CDR3 nucleotides are TGTGCCAGCAGTTCCGTAGGCGAAGAGCAGTACTTC.

The V gene is TRBV25-1, the J gene TRBJ1-2; D ambiguous. CDR1 and CDR2 (germline): MGHDK, SYGVNS. Trimming cost V 1 base and J 5 bases, with 8 bases left between them. This CDR3 comprises 13 residues. CDR3 sequence: CASSESGEYGYTF. The CDR3 DNA reads TGTGCCAGCAGTGAATCGGGAGAGTATGGCTACACCTTC.

The genes are TRBV6-6 and TRBJ2-3; D uncertain. From germline, CDR1 is MNHNY and CDR2 SVGAGI (reference sequence). This CDR3 comprises 14 residues. V lost 5 bases to trimming and J lost 3 bases, with 12 bases between them. CDR3 sequence: CASSTSARTDTQYF. For the CDR3, the DNA is TGTGCCAGCAGTACTTCCGCACGGACAGATACGCAGTATTTT.

This chain joins TRBV3-1 (or the pseudogene TRBV3-2) and TRBJ2-1; no clear D. With 0 bases removed from V and 7 bases from J, the gap between germline ends came to 7 bases. Germline values: CDR1 LGHDT, CDR2 YNNKEL (reference sequence). This CDR3 is 13 amino acids long. This CDR3 reads CASSQDARNEQFF. CDR3 in DNA: TGTGCCAGCAGCCAAGATGCGAGAAATGAGCAGTTCTTC.

This chain links TRBV12-2 with TRBJ2-3; whether TRBD2, the table's D call, matches the DNA was not checked. TRBV12-2 is a pseudogene locus. The CDR3 spans 16 residues. The CDR3 nucleotides read TGTGCAAGTCGCATAAAACTAGCGGCGCTCGGAGATACGCAGTATTTT. The encoded protein is CASRIKLAALGDTQYF.

The chain has TRBV6-5 and TRBJ2-3; no definite D call. This CDR3 contains 12 residues. Germline assignment: CDR1 MNHEY and CDR2 SVGAGI. V gave up 6 bases and J gave up 0 bases, with 4 bases separating them. Here the CDR3 reads CASSGSTDTQYF. The CDR3 DNA is TGTGCCAGCAGCGGGAGCACAGATACGCAGTATTTT.

V gene TRBV10-2 combines with J gene TRBJ2-2; TRBD1 is a possible D gene (6 bases). Between the trimmed V and J ends, which lost 5 bases and 2 bases, there was a span of 15 bases. CDR1 is WSHSY and CDR2 is SAAADI in the germline V gene. This CDR3 is built from 16 residues. CDR3 coding DNA: TGCGCCAGCAGTTGGACAGAACCCTTCAACACCGGGGAGCTGTTTTTT. Translation gives CASSWTEPFNTGELFF.

V usage is TRBV7-9 and J usage is TRBJ1-2, with 7 positions matching TRBD1. Germline CDR1 and CDR2: SEHNR and FQNEAQ (reference sequence). The V and J ends lost 0 bases and 4 bases, in that order; junction bases with no gene match: 2. The CDR3 has 14 residues. The CDR3 sequence: CASSLAQGLYGYTF. CDR3 coding DNA: TGTGCCAGCAGCTTAGCACAGGGGCTCTATGGCTACACCTTC.

The chain employs TRBV19 and TRBJ2-1; possibly TRBD1 for D (6 bases). CDR3 length equals 16 residues. Deletions cut 3 bases from V and 6 bases from J, with 18 bases between. Germline CDR1 and CDR2: LNHDA and SQIVND (reference sequence). CDR3 nucleotides: TGTGCCAGTAGTATGGGTAGGCAGGGGAATCTCAATGAGCAGTTCTTC. Encoded protein: CASSMGRQGNLNEQFF.

V usage is TRBV6-1 and J usage is TRBJ1-5; unclear D gene. CDR3 size: 14 residues. The V gene's germline CDR1 is MNHNS and CDR2 SASEGT. The ends were cut back, 1 base at V and 7 bases at J, with 11 bases in the middle. The CDR3 protein is CASSEGGSFQPQHF. In DNA form, the CDR3 reads TGTGCCAGCAGTGAAGGGGGAAGCTTCCAGCCCCAGCATTTT.

This chain joins TRBV28 and TRBJ1-1; D gene uncertain. The CDR3 sequence is 15 residues long. V lost 6 bases, J lost 3 bases, and 17 bases lay in between. From germline, CDR1 is MDHEN and CDR2 SYDVKM. The CDR3 DNA follows: TGTGCCAGCAGCGCCCTGGGGTGGCGGGACACTGAAGCTTTCTTT. This codes for CASSALGWRDTEAFF.

The chain uses TRBV5-1 and TRBJ2-7, with D maybe TRBD1 (5 bases). Deletions cut 3 bases from V and 2 bases from J, with 15 bases between. This CDR3 has 15 amino acids. The germline V gene encodes CDR1 SGHRS and CDR2 YFSETQ. The CDR3 sequence: CASSYDQTAAYEQYF. The CDR3 nucleotides read TGCGCCAGCAGCTACGATCAGACAGCCGCCTACGAGCAGTACTTC.

The chain uses TRBV6-1 and TRBJ2-7; 12 bases match TRBD1. The trim removed 8 bases at V and 6 bases at J, leaving 8 bases unmatched. This CDR3 is built from 14 residues. The germline CDR1 and CDR2 sequences are MNHNS and SASEGT. The CDR3 loop is CASSLWDRGLEQYF. The CDR3 coding sequence is TGTGCCAGCTCCCTTTGGGACAGGGGGCTCGAGCAGTACTTC.

This clone was seen only once. The chain is built from TRBV4-2 and TRBJ1-6; D ambiguous. The CDR3 consists of 14 residues. V lost 0 bases to trimming and J lost 8 bases, with 8 bases between them. Per germline, CDR1 LGHNA and CDR2 YNFKEQ. DNA for the CDR3: TGTGCCAGCAGCCAAGATCTAAGTGATTCACCCCTCCACTTT. Translated: CASSQDLSDSPLHF.

The chain links TRBV2 to TRBJ2-1; 10 nucleotides align to TRBD2. This CDR3 is built from 13 residues. Germline V CDR1 and CDR2: SNHLY, FYNNEI. After removal of 6 bases from V and 12 bases from J, the junction contained 8 bases not matched to a gene. The CDR3 loop reads CASRRTSGTVQFF. In nucleotides, the CDR3 is TGTGCCAGCAGGAGAACTAGCGGGACGGTGCAGTTCTTC.

This chain connects TRBV6-5 to TRBJ2-7; possible D gene TRBD1, 5 bases. The CDR3 extends over 15 amino acids. V shed 8 bases and J shed 3 bases, with 20 bases lying between them. Germline V gene data show CDR1 as MNHEY and CDR2 as SVGAGI. The CDR3 reads CASQGVLTHYYEQYF. The DNA of the CDR3 is TGTGCCAGCCAGGGCGTCTTAACTCATTACTACGAGCAGTACTTC.